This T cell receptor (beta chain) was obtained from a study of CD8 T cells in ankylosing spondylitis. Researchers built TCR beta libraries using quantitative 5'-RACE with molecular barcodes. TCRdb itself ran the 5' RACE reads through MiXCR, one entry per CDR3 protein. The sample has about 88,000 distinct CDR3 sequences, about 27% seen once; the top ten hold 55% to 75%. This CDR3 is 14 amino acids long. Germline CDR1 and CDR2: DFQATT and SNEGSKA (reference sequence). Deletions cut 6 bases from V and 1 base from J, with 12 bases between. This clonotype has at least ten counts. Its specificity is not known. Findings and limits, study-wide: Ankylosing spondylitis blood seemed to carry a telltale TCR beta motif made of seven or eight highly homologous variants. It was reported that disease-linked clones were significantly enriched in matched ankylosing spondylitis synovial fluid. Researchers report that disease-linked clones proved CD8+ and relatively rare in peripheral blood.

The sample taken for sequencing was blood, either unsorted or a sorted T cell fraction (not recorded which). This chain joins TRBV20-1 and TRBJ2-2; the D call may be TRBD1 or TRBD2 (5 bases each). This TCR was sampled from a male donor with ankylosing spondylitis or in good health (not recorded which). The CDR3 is CSANVGGNTGELFF. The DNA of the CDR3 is TGCAGTGCCAACGTTGGGGGGAACACCGGGGAGCTGTTTTTT.